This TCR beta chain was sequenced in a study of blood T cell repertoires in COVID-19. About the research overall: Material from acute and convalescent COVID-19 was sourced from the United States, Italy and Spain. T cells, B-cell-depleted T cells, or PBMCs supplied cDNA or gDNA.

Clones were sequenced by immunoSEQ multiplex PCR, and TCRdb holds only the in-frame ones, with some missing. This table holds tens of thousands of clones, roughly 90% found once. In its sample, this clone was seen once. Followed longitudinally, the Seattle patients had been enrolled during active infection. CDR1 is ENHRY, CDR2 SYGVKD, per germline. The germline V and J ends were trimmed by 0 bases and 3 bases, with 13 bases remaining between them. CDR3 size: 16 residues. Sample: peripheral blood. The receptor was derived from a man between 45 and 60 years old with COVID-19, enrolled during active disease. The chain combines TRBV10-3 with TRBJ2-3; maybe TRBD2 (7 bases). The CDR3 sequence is CAISESNGGPTDTQYF. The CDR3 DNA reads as TGTGCCATCAGTGAGTCGAACGGGGGGCCGACAGATACGCAGTATTTT.